This T cell receptor beta chain stems from a study of control samples from healthy donors and cancer patients. Libraries were prepared by immunoSEQ multiplex PCR; TCRdb keeps only in-frame clonotypes and omits some of them. In the table there are roughly 370,000 clones, 90% of which are singletons. Input material: PBMCs. This clonotype originated in a man in his forties with head and neck cancer.

CDR3 DNA sequence: TGTGCCAGCAGTTCTGGGGGAGGGATGAACACTGAAGCTTTCTTT. Translating it yields CASSSGGGMNTEAFF. The chain employs TRBV6-5 and TRBJ1-1, with D possibly being TRBD1 (5 bases). The V gene lost 4 bases and the J gene lost 0 bases, with 12 bases spanning the gap. This CDR3 is 15 amino acids long. The germline V gene encodes CDR1 MNHEY and CDR2 SVGAGI.